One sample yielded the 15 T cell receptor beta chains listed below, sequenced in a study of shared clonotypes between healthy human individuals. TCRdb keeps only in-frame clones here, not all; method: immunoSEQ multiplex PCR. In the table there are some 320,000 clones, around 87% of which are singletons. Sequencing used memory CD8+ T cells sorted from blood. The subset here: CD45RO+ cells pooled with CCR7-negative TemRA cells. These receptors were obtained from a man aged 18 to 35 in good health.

The CDR3 coding sequence is TGTGCCAGCAGCGTAGCCCTGTCGGATTATGGCTACACCTTC. It yields the protein CASSVALSDYGYTF. The chain uses TRBV9 and TRBJ1-2; D not certain. The CDR3 is made up of 14 amino acids. Trimming pared 0 bases from V and 5 bases from J, leaving 11 bases between. CDR1 and CDR2 from the germline V gene are SGDLS and YYNGEE.

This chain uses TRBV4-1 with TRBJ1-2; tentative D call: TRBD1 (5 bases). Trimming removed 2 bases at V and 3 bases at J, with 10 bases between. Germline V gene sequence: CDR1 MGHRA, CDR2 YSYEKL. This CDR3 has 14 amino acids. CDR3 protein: CASSQTHRYYGYTF. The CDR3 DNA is TGCGCCAGCAGCCAAACTCACAGGTACTATGGCTACACCTTC.

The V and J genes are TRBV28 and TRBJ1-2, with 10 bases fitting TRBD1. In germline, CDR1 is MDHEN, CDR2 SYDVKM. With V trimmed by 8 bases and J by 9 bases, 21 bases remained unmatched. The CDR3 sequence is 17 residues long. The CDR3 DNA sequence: TGTGCCAGCTCCCTCCACCTCCGGGACAGGGGTGATAGGCGCTACACCTTC. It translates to CASSLHLRDRGDRRYTF.

In DNA, the CDR3 is TGCGCCAGCAGTCCTCCCAGGGGGACAGGGGGCAACTATGGCTACACCTTC. Encoded protein: CASSPPRGTGGNYGYTF. V is TRBV5-1 and J is TRBJ1-2, with 12 bases matching TRBD1. After removal of 5 bases from V and 2 bases from J, the junction contained 10 bases not matched to a gene. CDR1 is SGHRS and CDR2 is YFSETQ in the germline V gene. This CDR3 region has 17 residues.

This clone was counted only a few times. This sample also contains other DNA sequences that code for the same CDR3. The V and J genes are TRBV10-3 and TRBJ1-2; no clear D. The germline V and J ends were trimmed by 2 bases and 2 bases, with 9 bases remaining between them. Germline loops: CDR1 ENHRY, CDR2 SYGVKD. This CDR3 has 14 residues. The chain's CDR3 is CAISEEGRNYGYTF. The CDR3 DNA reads TGTGCCATCAGTGAGGAAGGCAGGAACTATGGCTACACCTTC.

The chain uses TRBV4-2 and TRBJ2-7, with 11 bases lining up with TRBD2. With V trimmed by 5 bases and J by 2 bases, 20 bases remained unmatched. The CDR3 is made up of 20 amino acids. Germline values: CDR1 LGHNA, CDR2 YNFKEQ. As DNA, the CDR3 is TGTGCCAGCAGCGCGCAACAGGAGCCGGGACTAGCGGTTATACCCTACGAGCAGTACTTC. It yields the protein CASSAQQEPGLAVIPYEQYF.

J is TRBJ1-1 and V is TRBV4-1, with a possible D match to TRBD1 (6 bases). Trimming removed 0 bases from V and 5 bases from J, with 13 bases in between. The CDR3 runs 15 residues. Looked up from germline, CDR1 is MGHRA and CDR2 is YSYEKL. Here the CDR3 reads CASSQEQGLGTEAFF. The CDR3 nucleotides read TGCGCCAGCAGCCAAGAACAGGGTTTAGGAACTGAAGCTTTCTTT.

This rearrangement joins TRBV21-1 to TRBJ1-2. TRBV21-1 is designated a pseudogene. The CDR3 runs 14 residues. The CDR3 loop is CASSKALDYYGYTF. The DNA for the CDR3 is TGTGCCAGCAGCAAAGCTTTAGACTACTATGGCTACACCTTC.

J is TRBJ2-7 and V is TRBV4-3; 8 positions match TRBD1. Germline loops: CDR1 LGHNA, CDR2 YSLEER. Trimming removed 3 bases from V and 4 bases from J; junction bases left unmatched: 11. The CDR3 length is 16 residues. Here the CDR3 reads CASSQYPGGTAYEQYF. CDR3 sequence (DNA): TGCGCCAGCAGCCAGTACCCAGGGGGCACTGCTTACGAGCAGTACTTC.

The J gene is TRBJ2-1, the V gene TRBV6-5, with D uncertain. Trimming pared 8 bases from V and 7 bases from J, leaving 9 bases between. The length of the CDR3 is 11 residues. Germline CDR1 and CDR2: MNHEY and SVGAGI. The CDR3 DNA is TGTGCCAGCCCTCCTAGGAATGAGCAGTTCTTC. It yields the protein CASPPRNEQFF.

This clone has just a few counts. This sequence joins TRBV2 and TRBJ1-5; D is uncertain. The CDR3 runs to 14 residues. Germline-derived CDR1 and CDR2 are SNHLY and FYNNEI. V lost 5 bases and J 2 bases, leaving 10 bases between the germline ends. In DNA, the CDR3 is TGTGCCAGCAGTTCGGGATTGGGCAATCAGCCCCAGCATTTT. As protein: CASSSGLGNQPQHF.

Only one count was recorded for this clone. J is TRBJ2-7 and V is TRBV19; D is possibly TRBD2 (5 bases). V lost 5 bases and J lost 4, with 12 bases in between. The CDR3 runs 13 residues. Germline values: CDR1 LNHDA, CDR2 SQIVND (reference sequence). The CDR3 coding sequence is TGTGCCAGTAGTTACGGTGAGGGTTACGAGCAGTACTTC. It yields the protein CASSYGEGYEQYF. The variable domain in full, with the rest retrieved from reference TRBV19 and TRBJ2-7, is DGGITQSPKYLFRKEGQNVTLSCEQNLNHDAMYWYRQDPGQGLRLIYYSQIVNDFQKGDIAEGYSVSREKKESFPLTVTSAQKNPTAFYLCASSYGEGYEQYFGPGTRLTVT.

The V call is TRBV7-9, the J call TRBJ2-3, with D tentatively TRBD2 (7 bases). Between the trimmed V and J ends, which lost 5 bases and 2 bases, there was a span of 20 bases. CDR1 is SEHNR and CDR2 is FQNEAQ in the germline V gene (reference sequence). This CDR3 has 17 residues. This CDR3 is CASSQPMGGPYTDTQYF. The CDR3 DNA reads TGTGCCAGCAGCCAACCCATGGGGGGGCCCTACACAGATACGCAGTATTTT.

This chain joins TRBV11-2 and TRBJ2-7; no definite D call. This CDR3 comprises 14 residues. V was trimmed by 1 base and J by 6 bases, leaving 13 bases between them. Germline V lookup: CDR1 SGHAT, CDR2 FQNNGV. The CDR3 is CASSLVGFPSEQYF. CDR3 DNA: TGTGCCAGCAGCTTAGTCGGGTTCCCTAGCGAGCAGTACTTC.

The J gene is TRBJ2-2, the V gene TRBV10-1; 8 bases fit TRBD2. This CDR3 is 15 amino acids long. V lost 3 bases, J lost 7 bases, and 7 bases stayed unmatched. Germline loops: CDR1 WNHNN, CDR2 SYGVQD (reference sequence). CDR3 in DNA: TGCGCCAGCAGTGATTTCCCGGGACTAGACGGGGAGCTGTTTTTT. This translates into CASSDFPGLDGELFF.